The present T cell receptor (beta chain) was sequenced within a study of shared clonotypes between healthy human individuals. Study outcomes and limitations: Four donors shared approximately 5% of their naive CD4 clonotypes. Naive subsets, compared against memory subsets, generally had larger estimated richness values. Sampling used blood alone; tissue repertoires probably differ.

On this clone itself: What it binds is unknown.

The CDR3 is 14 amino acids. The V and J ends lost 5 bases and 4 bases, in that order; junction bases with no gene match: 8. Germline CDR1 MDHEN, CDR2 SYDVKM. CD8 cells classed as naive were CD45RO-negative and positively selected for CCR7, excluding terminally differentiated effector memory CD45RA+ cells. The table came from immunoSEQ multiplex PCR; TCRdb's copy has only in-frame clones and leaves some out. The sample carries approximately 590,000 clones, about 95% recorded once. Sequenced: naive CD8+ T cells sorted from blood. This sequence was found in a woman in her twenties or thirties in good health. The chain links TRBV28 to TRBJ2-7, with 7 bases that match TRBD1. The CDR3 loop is CASSKTGVEYEQYF. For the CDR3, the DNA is TGTGCCAGCAGTAAAACAGGGGTCGAGTACGAGCAGTACTTC. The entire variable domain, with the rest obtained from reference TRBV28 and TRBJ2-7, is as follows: DVKVTQSSRYLVKRTGEKVFLECVQDMDHENMFWYRQDPGLGLRLIYFSYDVKMKEKGDIPEGYSVSREKKERFSLILESASTNQTSMYLCASSKTGVEYEQYFGPGTRLTVT.